This record covers a single T cell receptor (beta chain). Its antigen is currently unknown. The CDR3 consists of 15 residues. The V end was cut by 0 bases, the J end by 0 bases, with 8 bases between. The germline CDR1 and CDR2 sequences are ENHRY and SYGVKD. The sample belongs to a study of shared clonotypes between healthy human individuals. Study results and limitations: A reduction in generation probabilities was seen for non-shared clonotypes relative to those shared by all four donors. Estimated richness values were generally larger in naive subsets than in memory subsets.

Authors' methods: Owing to the provision of junction-only sequences devoid of quality scores by immunoSEQ, filtering differed. Assay: immunoSEQ multiplex PCR; the TCRdb copy retains only in-frame clones and omits some. The DNA gave D and trimming, while V, J and clone size come from that table. This table has more than 850,000 clones, about four fifths appearing once. Sequenced input: memory CD4+ T cells from PBMCs. As to subset: CD45RA-negative fraction. The chain employs TRBV10-3 and TRBJ1-1; D is unresolved. The sequence derives from a man between 18 and 29 years old in good health. Some clones in this sample may be carry-over from other donors' samples. The CDR3 DNA sequence: TGTGCCATCAGTGAGTCTCACACGTTGAACACTGAAGCTTTCTTT. Amino acid sequence: CAISESHTLNTEAFF.